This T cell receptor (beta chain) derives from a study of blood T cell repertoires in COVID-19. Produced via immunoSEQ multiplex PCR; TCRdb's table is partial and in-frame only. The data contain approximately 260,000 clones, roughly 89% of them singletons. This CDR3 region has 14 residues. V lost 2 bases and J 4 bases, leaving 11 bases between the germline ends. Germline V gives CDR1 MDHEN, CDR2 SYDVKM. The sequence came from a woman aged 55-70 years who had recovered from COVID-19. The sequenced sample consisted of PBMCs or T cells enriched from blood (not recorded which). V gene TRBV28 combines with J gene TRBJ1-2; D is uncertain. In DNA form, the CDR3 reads TGTGCCAGCAGTTTAAAGCGGGATTTCTATGGCTACACCTTC. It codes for CASSLKRDFYGYTF.